This TCR beta chain derives from a study of cytomegalovirus exposure and HLA in healthy donors. General study points: High sensitivity and specificity were reportedly achieved when the classifier diagnosed cytomegalovirus status.

The primer mix had 60 Vbeta and 13 Jbeta primers. This table comes from immunoSEQ multiplex PCR, and its TCRdb copy is limited to in-frame clones, with some not included. The data hold over 150,000 clones, with approximately 77% observed a single time. Details on this clone: Its antigen remains unidentified.

The clonotype originates from a man between 18 and 29 years old in good health and CMV-seronegative. Sequencing was carried out using PBMCs.

The CDR3 nucleotides read TGTGCCAGCAGTCCCGGGGGGACTAGCGGGAGTGGGGCAACAGATACGCAGTATTTT. Its protein is CASSPGGTSGSGATDTQYF. The chain links TRBV28 to TRBJ2-3, with TRBD2 matching 14 bases. This CDR3 comprises 19 residues. Germline V lookup: CDR1 MDHEN, CDR2 SYDVKM. The trim removed 5 bases at V and 3 bases at J, leaving 13 bases unmatched.